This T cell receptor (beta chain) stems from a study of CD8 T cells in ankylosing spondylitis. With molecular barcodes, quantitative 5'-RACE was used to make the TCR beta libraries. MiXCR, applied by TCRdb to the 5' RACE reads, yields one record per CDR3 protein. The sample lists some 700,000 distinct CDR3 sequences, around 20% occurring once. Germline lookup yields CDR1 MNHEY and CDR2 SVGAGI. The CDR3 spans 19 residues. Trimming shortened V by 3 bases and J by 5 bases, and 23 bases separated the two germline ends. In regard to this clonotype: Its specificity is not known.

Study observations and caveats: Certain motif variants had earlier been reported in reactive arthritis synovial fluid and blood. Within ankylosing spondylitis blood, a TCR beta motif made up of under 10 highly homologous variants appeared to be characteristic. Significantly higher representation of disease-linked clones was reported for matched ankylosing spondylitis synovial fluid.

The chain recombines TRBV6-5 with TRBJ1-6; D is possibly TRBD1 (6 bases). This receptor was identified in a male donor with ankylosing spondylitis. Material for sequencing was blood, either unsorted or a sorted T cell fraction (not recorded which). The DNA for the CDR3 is TGTGCCAGCAGTTATGGCCGGCAGGGGTCATCCTTAGATAATTCACCCCTCCACTTT. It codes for CASSYGRQGSSLDNSPLHF.